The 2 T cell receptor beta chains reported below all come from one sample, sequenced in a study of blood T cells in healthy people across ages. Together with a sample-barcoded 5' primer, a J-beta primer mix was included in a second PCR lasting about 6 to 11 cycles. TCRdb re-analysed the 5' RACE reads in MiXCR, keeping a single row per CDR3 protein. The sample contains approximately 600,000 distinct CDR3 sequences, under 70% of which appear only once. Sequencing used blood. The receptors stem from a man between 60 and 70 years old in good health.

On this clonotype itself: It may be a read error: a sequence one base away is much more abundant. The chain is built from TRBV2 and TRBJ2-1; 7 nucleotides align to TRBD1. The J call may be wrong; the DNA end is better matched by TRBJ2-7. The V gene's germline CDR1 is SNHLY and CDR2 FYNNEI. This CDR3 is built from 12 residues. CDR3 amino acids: CANSRDSSEQYF. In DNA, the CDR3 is TGTGCCAACAGTCGGGACAGCTCCGAGCAGTACTTC.

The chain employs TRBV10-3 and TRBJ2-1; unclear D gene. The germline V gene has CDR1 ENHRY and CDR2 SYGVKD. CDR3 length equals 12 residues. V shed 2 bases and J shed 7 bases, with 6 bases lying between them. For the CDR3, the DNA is TGTGCCATCAGTGAGGGAAGAAATGAGCAGTTCTTC. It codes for CAISEGRNEQFF.